This T cell receptor (beta chain) was profiled in a study of blood T cell repertoires in COVID-19. Data came from immunoSEQ multiplex PCR; TCRdb stores just in-frame clones and leaves some out. The data hold about 150,000 clones, with over 75% observed a single time. This CDR3 is 14 amino acids long. The germline gives CDR1 SGHNT, CDR2 YENEEA. V lost 1 base, J lost 2 bases, and 9 bases lay in between. About this clone: Other DNA variants within this sample encode the same CDR3.

This clonotype was obtained from a man in his sixties with COVID-19, enrolled during active disease. The J gene is TRBJ2-7, the V gene TRBV11-3; D may be TRBD2 (5 bases). Sequencing was done on a sample of peripheral blood. CDR3 bases: TGTGCCAGCAGCTTAGGACGAGGGACCTACGAGCAGTACTTC. Its translation is CASSLGRGTYEQYF.